The entry that follows covers one TCR beta chain sequence. The antigen remains unidentified. Positively selected for CCR7, the CD45RO-negative cells used as naive CD8 cells excluded terminally differentiated effector memory CD45RA+ cells. These data originate in a study of shared clonotypes between healthy human individuals. Study-wide findings and caveats: Lower generation probabilities were found for non-shared clonotypes than for those shared by all four donors.

Here immunoSEQ multiplex PCR was the method, and the copy in TCRdb shows in-frame clones only, minus some. Here the sample spans roughly 890,000 clones, around 93% being singletons. This TCR was sampled from a man aged 30 to 45 in good health. Sequenced input: naive CD8+ T cells sorted from blood.

The CDR3: CASSLVVAGNPGNEQFF. Here the CDR3 DNA reads TGTGCCAGCAGCTTAGTAGTGGCGGGCAACCCTGGGAATGAGCAGTTCTTC. V and J are TRBV7-2 and TRBJ2-1, with D perhaps matching TRBD2 (5 bases). Germline V gives CDR1 SGHTA, CDR2 FQGNSA. V was shortened by 1 base and J by 7 bases, with 20 bases between the two germline ends. The CDR3 contains 17 residues.